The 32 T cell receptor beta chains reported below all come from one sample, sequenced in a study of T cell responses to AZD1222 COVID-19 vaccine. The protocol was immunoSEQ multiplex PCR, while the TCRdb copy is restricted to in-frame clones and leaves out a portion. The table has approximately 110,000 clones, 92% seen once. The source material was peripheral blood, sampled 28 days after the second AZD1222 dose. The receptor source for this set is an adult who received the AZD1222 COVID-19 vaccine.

CDR3 DNA: TGTGCCAGCAGGCTGGGGGGCGCTGCTGGAAACACCATATATTTT. Its translation is CASRLGGAAGNTIYF. This sequence joins TRBV28 and TRBJ1-3, with D tentatively TRBD1 (6 bases). This CDR3 spans 15 amino acids. Germline V gives CDR1 MDHEN, CDR2 SYDVKM. Trimming removed 6 bases from V and 2 bases from J, with 14 bases in between.

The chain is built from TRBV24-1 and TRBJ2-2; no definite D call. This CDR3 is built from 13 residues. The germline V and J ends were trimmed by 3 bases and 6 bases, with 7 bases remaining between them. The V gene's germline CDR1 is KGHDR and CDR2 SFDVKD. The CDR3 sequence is CATSDRVSGELFF. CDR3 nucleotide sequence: TGTGCCACCAGTGATAGGGTATCCGGGGAGCTGTTTTTT.

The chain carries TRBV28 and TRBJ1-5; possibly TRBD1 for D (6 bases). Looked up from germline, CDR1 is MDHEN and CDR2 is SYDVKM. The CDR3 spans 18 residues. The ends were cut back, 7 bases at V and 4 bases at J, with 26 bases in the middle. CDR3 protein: CASIPRGWERVFNQPQHF. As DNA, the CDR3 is TGTGCCAGCATTCCCAGGGGATGGGAGAGGGTTTTTAATCAGCCCCAGCATTTT.

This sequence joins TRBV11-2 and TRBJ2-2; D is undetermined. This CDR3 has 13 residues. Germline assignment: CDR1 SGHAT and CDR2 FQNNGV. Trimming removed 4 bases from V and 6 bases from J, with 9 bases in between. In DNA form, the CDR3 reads TGTGCCAGCAGCTCCGCTAGATCCGGGGAGCTGTTTTTT. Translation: CASSSARSGELFF.

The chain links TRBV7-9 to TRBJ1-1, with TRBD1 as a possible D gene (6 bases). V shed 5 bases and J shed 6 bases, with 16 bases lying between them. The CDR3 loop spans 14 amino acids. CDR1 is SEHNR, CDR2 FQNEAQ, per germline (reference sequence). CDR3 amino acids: CASSLGGRDSEAFF. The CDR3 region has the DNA TGTGCCAGCAGCCTCGGGGGCAGAGATTCTGAAGCTTTCTTT. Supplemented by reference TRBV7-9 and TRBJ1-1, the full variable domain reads DTGVSQNPRHKITKRGQNVTFRCDPISEHNRLYWYRQTLGQGPEFLTYFQNEAQLEKSRLLSDRFSAERPKGSFSTLEIQRTEQGDSAMYLCASSLGGRDSEAFFGQGTRLTVV.

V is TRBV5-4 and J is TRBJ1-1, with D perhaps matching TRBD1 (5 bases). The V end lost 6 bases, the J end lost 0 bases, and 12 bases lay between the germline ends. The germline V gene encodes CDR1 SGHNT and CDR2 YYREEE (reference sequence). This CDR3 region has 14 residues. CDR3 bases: TGTGCCAGCATGGGGGGATTTGTGAACACTGAAGCTTTCTTT. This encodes CASMGGFVNTEAFF.

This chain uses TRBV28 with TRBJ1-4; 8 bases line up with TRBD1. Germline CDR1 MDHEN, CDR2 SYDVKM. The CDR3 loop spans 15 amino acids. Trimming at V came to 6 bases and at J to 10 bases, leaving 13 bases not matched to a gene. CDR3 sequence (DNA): TGTGCCAGCAGGACCTCCGGACAGGGTGGGGGAAAACTGTTTTTT. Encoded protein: CASRTSGQGGGKLFF.

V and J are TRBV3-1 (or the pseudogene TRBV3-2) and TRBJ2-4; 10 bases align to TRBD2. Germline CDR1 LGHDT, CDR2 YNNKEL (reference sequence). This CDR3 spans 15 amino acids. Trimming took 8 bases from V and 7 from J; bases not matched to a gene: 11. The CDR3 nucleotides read TGTGCCAGCGACCTAGCGGGAGTCCGCTTGAACATTCAGTACTTC. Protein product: CASDLAGVRLNIQYF.

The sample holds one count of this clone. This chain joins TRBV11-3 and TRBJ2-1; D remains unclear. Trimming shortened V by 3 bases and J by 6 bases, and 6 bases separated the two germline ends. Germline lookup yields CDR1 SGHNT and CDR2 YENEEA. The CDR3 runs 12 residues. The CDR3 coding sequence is TGTGCCAGCAGCTTTATGGGCAATGAGCAGTTCTTC. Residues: CASSFMGNEQFF.

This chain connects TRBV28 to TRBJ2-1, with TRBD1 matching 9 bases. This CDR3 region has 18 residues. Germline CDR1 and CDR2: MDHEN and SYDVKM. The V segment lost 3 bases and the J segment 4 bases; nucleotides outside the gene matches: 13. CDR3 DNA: TGTGCCAGCAGTTTCCCTCCGGGACAGGGATTCGTTTACAATGAGCAGTTCTTC. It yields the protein CASSFPPGQGFVYNEQFF.

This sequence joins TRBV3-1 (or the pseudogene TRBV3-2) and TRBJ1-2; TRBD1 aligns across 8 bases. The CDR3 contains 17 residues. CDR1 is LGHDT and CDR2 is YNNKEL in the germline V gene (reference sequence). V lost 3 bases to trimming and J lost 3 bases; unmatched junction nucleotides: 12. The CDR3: CASSQGGRGLLDYGYTF. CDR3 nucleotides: TGTGCCAGCAGCCAGGGTGGCAGGGGGCTATTAGACTATGGCTACACCTTC.

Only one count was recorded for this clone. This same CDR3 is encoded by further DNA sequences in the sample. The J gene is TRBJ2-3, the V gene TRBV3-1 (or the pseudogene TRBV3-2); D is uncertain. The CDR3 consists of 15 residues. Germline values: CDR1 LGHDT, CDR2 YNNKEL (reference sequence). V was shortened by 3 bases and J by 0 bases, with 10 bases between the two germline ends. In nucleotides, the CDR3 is TGTGCCAGCAGCCAGACGAGATCTAGCACAGATACGCAGTATTTT. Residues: CASSQTRSSTDTQYF.

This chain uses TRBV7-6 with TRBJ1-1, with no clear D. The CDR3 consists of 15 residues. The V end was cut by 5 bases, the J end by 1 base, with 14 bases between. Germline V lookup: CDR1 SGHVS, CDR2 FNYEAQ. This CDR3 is CASSRLGMSNTEAFF. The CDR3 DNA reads TGTGCCAGCAGCCGGTTAGGGATGTCGAACACTGAAGCTTTCTTT.

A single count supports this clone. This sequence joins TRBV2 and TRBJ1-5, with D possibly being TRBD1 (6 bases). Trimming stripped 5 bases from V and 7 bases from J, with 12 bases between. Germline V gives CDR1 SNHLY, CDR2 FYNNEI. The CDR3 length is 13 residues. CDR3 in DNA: TGTGCCAGCAGTCCACAGGGTCCCCAGCCCCAGCATTTT. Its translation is CASSPQGPQPQHF.

In DNA form, the CDR3 reads TGTGCCAGTAGCATAACCGGGACAGGGGCTTGGGAGCAGTACTTC. Protein product: CASSITGTGAWEQYF. The chain uses TRBV19 and TRBJ2-7, with 10 bases aligning to TRBD1. The V segment lost 6 bases and the J segment 7 bases; nucleotides outside the gene matches: 12. This CDR3 contains 15 residues. CDR1 is LNHDA and CDR2 is SQIVND in the germline V gene (reference sequence).

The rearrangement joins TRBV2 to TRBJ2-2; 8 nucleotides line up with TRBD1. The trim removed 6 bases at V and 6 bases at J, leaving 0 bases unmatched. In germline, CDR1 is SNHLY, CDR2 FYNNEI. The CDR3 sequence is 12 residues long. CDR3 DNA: TGTGCCAGCAGACAGGGGGCCGGGGAGCTGTTTTTT. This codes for CASRQGAGELFF. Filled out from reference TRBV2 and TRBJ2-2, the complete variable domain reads EPEVTQTPSHQVTQMGQEVILRCVPISNHLYFYWYRQILGQKVEFLVSFYNNEISEKSEIFDDQFSVERPDGSNFTLKIRSTKLEDSAMYFCASRQGAGELFFGEGSRLTVL.

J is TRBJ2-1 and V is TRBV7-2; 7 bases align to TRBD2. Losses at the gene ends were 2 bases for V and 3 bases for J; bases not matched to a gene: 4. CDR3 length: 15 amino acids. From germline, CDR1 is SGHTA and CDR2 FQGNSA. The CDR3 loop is CASSLTAGYYNEQFF. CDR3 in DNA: TGTGCCAGCAGCTTAACAGCGGGGTACTACAATGAGCAGTTCTTC. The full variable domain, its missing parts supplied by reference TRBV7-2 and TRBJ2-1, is GAGVSQSPSNKVTEKGKDVELRCDPISGHTALYWYRQSLGQGLEFLIYFQGNSAPDKSGLPSDRFSAERTGGSVSTLTIQRTQQEDSAVYLCASSLTAGYYNEQFFGPGTRLTVL.

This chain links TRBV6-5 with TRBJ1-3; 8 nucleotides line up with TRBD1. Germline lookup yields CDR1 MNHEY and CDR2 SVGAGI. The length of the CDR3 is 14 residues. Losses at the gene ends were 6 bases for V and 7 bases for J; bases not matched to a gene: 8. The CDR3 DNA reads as TGTGCCAGCAGCCCACGACAGGGGATTAACACCATATATTTT. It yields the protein CASSPRQGINTIYF.

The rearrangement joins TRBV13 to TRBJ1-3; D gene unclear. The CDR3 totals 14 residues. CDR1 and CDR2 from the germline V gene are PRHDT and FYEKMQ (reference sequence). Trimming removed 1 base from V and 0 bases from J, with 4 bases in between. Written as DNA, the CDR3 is TGTGCCAGCAGCTTAGACTTCTCTGGAAACACCATATATTTT. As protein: CASSLDFSGNTIYF.

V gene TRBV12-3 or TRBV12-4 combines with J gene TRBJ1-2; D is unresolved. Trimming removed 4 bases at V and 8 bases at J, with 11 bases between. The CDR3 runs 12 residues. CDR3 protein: CASSSYAGGYTF. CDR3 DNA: TGTGCCAGCAGTTCCTACGCGGGGGGCTACACCTTC.

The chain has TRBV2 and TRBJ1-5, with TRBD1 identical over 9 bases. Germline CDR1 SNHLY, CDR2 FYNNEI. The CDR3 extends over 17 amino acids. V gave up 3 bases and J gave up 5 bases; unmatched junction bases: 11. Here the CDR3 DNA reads TGTGCCAGCAGTGATGCTTGGGACAGGGCTAACCATCAGCCCCAGCATTTT. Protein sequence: CASSDAWDRANHQPQHF.

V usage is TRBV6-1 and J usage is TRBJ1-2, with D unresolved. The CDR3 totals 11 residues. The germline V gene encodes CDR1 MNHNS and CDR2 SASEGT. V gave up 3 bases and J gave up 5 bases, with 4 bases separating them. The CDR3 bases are TGTGCCAGCAGTGATTTGTATGGCTACACCTTC. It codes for CASSDLYGYTF.

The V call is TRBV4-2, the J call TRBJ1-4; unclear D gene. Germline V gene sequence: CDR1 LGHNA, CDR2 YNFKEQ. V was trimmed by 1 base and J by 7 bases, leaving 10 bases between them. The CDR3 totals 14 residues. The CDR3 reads CASSQGSGSEKLFF. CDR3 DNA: TGTGCCAGCAGCCAAGGTTCCGGGAGTGAAAAACTGTTTTTT.

CDR3: CASSQDPGSGNEQFF. The CDR3 DNA reads TGCGCCAGCAGCCAAGATCCTGGAAGCGGGAATGAGCAGTTCTTC. J is TRBJ2-1 and V is TRBV4-1; possibly TRBD2 for D (6 bases). Germline CDR1 reads MGHRA; CDR2 reads YSYEKL. This CDR3 is built from 15 residues. Trimming removed 0 bases from V and 7 bases from J, with 13 bases in between.

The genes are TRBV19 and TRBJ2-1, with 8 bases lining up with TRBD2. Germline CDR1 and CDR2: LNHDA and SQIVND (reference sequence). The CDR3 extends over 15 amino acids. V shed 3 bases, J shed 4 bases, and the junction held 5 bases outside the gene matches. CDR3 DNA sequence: TGTGCCAGTAGTATGGTGGCGGGAGGTTACAATGAGCAGTTCTTC. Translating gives CASSMVAGGYNEQFF.

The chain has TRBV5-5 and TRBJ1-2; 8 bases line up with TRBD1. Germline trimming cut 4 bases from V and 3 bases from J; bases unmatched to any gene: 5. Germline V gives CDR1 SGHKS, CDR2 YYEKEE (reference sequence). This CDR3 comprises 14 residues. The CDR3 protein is CASSGGTGDYGYTF. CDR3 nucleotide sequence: TGTGCCAGCAGCGGAGGGACAGGCGACTATGGCTACACCTTC.

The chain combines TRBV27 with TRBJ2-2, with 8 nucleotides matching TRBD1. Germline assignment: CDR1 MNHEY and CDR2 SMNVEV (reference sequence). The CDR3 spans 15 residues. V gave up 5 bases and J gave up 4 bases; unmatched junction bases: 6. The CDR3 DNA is TGTGCCAGCAGTCCGTACCAGGGGGCCACCGGGGAGCTGTTTTTT. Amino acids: CASSPYQGATGELFF.

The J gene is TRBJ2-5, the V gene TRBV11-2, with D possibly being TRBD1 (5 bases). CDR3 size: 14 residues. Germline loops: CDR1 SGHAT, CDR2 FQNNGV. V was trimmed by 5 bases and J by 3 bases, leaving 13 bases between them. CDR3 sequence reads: CASSPDRTKETQYF. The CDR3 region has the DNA TGTGCCAGCAGCCCAGACAGAACGAAAGAGACCCAGTACTTC.

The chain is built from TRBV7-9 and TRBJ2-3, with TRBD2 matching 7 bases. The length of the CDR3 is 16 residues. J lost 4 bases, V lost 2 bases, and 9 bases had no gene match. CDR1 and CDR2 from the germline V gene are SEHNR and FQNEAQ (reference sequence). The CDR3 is CASSLLLAGVADTQYF. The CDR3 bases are TGTGCCAGCAGCTTACTCTTGGCGGGAGTCGCAGATACGCAGTATTTT.

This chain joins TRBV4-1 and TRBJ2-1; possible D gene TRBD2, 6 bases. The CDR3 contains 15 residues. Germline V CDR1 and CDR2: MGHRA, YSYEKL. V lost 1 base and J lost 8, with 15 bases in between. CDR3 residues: CASSQAGTLRDEQFF. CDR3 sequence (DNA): TGCGCCAGCAGCCAAGCCGGGACTCTGAGGGATGAGCAGTTCTTC.

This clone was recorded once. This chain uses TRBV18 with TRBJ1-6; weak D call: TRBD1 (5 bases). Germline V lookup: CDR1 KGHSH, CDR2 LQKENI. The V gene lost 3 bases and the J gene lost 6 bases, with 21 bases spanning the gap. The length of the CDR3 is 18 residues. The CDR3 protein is CASSPLSRTRRGNSPLHF. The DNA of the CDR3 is TGTGCCAGCTCACCCTTATCGAGGACACGGCGAGGTAATTCACCCCTCCACTTT.

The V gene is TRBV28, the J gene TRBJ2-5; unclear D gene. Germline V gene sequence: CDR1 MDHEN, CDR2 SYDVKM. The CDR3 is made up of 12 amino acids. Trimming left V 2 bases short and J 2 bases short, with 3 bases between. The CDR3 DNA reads TGTGCCAGCAGTTTAACACAAGAGACCCAGTACTTC. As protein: CASSLTQETQYF. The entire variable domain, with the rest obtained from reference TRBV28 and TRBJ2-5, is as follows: DVKVTQSSRYLVKRTGEKVFLECVQDMDHENMFWYRQDPGLGLRLIYFSYDVKMKEKGDIPEGYSVSREKKERFSLILESASTNQTSMYLCASSLTQETQYFGPGTRLLVL.